This note documents a single T cell receptor beta chain sequence. The antigen is undetermined. Germline assignment: CDR1 SGHRS and CDR2 YFSETQ. This CDR3 region has 13 residues. Trimming took off 8 bases at V and 10 bases at J, with 21 bases between the two ends. The source of the sample is a study of OX40 agonist ivuxolimab in advanced cancers. Turning to the study itself: Patients undergoing dose escalation presented with hepatocellular carcinoma, melanoma, renal cell or head and neck cancer. Findings and caveats of the study: Clonal expansion from baseline to week 6 occurred in both CD4+ and CD8+ T cells. Among the lowest peripheral clonal expansion occurred in 0.1-3.0 mg/kg partial responders.

Libraries were prepared by immunoSEQ multiplex PCR; TCRdb keeps only in-frame clonotypes and omits some of them. The sample has approximately 37,000 clones, roughly four fifths seen once; the top ten hold 20%. Samples of blood were obtained at baseline, on cycle 4 day 1, and on cycle 7 day 1. The sample was CD4+ or CD8+ T cells sorted from blood, taken in a trial of the OX40 agonist ivuxolimab. The source is an adult with an advanced solid tumor such as melanoma, head and neck, liver or kidney cancer. The V gene is TRBV5-1, the J gene TRBJ1-2; D uncertain. The CDR3 here is CASSQKEGSDYTF. The CDR3 coding sequence is TGCGCCAGTTCGCAAAAGGAGGGCTCGGACTACACCTTC.